This T cell receptor beta chain comes out of a study of CD8+ T cells in alopecia areata. RNA, once extracted, was reverse transcribed into cDNA for use as the sequencing template. Produced via immunoSEQ multiplex PCR; TCRdb's table is partial and in-frame only. This table has 140,000 to 150,000 clones, roughly 58% appearing once. As regards this clone: Its antigen is as yet unknown.

PBMCs provided sorted CD4+ and CD8+ T cells. Germline V gene sequence: CDR1 SQVTM, CDR2 ANQGSEA. Trimming cost V 2 bases and J 7 bases, with 9 bases left between them. The CDR3 spans 12 residues. Overall study findings and caveats: Scalp sample sequencing also detects resident alphabeta T cells of normal skin. Normal scalp had lower clonality than lesional scalp, with alopecia totalis/universalis lesions showing this most strongly.

The V gene is TRBV29-1, the J gene TRBJ2-1; no reliable D call. Material: CD8+ T cells sorted from blood. The source of this sequence is a human donor in good health. The CDR3 protein is CSVEHPFNEQFF. The CDR3 DNA reads TGCAGCGTTGAACATCCTTTTAATGAGCAGTTCTTC.